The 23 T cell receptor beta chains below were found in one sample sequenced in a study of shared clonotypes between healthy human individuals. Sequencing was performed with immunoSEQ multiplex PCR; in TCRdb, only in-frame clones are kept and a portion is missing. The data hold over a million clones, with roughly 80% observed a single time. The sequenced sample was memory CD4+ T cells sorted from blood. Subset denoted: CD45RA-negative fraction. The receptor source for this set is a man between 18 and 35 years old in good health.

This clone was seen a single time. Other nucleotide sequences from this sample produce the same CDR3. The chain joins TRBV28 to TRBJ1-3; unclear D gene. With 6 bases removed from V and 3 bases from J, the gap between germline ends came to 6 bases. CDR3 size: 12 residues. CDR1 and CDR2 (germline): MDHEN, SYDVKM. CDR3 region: CASSLFGNTIYF. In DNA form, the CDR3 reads TGTGCCAGCAGCCTCTTTGGAAACACCATATATTTT.

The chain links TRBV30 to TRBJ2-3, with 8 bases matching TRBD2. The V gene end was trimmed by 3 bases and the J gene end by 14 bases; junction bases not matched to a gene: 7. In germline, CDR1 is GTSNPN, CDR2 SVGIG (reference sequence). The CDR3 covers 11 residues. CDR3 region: CAWRSGGAPYF. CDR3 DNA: TGTGCCTGGAGGTCGGGAGGGGCCCCGTATTTT. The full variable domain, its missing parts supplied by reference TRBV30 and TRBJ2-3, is SQTIHQWPATLVQPVGSPLSLECTVEGTSNPNLYWYRQAAGRGLQLLFYSVGIGQISSEVPQNLSASRPQDRQFILSSKKLLLSDSGFYLCAWRSGGAPYFGPGTRLTVL.

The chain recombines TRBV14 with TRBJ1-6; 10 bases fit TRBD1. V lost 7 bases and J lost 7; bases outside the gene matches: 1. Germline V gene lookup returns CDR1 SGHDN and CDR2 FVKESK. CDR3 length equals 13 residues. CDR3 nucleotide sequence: TGTGCCAGCAAGGGACAGGGGAATTCACCCCTCCACTTT. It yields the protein CASKGQGNSPLHF.

DNA of the CDR3: TGTGCCAGCACCTCGGACAGAGATGAGCAGTTCTTC. Its protein is CASTSDRDEQFF. This chain joins TRBV28 and TRBJ2-1; possibly TRBD1 for D (6 bases). The CDR3 covers 12 residues. The germline V gene encodes CDR1 MDHEN and CDR2 SYDVKM. V was shortened by 7 bases and J by 8 bases, with 12 bases between the two germline ends.

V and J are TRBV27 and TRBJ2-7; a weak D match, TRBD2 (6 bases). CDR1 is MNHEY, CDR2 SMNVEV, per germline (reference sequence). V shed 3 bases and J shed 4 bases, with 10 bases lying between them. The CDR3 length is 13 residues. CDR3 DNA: TGTGCCAGCAGTTTTAAGGGGACTTACGAGCAGTACTTC. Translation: CASSFKGTYEQYF.

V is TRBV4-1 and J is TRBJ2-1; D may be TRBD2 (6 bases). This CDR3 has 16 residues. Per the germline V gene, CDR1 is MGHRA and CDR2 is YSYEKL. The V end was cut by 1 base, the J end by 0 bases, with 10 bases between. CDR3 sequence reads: CASSQGRDFSYNEQFF. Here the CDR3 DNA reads TGCGCCAGCAGCCAAGGCCGGGACTTCTCCTACAATGAGCAGTTCTTC.

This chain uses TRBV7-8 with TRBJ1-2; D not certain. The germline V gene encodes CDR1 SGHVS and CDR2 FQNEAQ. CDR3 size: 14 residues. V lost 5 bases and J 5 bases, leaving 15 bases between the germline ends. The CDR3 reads CASSHKGALYGYTF. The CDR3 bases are TGTGCCAGCAGCCACAAAGGAGCTCTGTATGGCTACACCTTC.

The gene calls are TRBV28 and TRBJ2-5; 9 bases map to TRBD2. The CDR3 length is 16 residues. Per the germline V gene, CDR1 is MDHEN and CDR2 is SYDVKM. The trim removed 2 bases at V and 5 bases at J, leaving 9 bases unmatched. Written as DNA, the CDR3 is TGTGCCAGCAGTTTAGAGTGGGCGGGAGGGTCGGAGACCCAGTACTTC. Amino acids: CASSLEWAGGSETQYF.

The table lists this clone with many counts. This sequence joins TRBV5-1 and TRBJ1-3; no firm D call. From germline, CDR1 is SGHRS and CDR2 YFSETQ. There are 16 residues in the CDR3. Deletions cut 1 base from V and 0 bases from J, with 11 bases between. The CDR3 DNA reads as TGCGCCAGCAGCTTGAGTTCACACAGCTCTGGAAACACCATATATTTT. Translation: CASSLSSHSSGNTIYF.

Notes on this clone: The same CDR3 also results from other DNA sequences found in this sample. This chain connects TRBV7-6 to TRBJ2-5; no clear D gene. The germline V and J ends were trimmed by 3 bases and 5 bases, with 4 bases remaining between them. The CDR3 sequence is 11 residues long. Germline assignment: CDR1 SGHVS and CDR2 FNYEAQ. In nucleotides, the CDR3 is TGTGCCAGCAGCTTGGTCGAGACCCAGTACTTC. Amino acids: CASSLVETQYF.

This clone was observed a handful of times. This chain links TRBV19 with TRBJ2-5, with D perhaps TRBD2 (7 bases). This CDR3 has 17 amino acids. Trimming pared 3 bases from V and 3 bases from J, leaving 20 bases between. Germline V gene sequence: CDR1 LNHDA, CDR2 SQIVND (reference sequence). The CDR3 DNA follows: TGTGCCAGTAGTATCGGGGGGCAGAGCGGGGCTAAAGAGACCCAGTACTTC. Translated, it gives CASSIGGQSGAKETQYF.

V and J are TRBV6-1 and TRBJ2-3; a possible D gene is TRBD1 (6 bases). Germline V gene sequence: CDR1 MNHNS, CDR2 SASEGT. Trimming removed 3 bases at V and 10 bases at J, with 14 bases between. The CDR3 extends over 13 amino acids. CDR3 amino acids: CASSDNRVMPQYF. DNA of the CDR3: TGTGCCAGCAGTGACAACAGGGTCATGCCGCAGTATTTT.

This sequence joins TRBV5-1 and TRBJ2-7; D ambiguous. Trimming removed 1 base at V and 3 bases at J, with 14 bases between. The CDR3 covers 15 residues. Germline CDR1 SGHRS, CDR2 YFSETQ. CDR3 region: CASSLTTPTVYEQYF. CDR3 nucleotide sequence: TGCGCCAGCAGCTTGACAACCCCCACTGTCTACGAGCAGTACTTC.

In DNA, the CDR3 is TGTGCCAGCAGGCAACCCCTAGCGGGAGTGGAGACCCAGTACTTC. This codes for CASRQPLAGVETQYF. This rearrangement joins TRBV28 to TRBJ2-5, with 10 bases aligning to TRBD2. The CDR3 consists of 15 residues. Trimming cost V 6 bases and J 5 bases; bases outside gene matches: 9. The germline CDR1 and CDR2 sequences are MDHEN and SYDVKM.

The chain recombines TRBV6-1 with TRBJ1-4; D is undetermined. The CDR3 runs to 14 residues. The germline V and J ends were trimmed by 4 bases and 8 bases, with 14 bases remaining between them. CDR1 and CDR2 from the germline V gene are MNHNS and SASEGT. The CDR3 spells CASSVGRSFEKLFF. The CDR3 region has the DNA TGTGCCAGCAGTGTCGGACGGTCTTTCGAAAAACTGTTTTTT.

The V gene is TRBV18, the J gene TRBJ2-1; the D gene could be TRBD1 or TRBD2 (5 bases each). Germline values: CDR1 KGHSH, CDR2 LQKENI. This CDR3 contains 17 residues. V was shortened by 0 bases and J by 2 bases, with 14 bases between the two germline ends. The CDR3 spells CASSPPKGTGPYNEQFF. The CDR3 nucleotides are TGTGCCAGCTCACCACCGAAAGGGACCGGCCCCTACAATGAGCAGTTCTTC. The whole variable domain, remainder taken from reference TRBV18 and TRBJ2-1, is NAGVMQNPRHLVRRRGQEARLRCSPMKGHSHVYWYRQLPEEGLKFMVYLQKENIIDESGMPKERFSAEFPKEGPSILRIQQVVRGDSAAYFCASSPPKGTGPYNEQFFGPGTRLTVL.

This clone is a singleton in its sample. The CDR3 sequence: CASRALETDTQYF. The DNA for the CDR3 is TGTGCCAGCAGGGCTCTAGAGACAGATACGCAGTATTTT. The chain recombines TRBV2 with TRBJ2-3; D remains ambiguous. This CDR3 is built from 13 residues. CDR1 is SNHLY and CDR2 is FYNNEI in the germline V gene. V shed 6 bases and J shed 3 bases, with 10 bases lying between them.

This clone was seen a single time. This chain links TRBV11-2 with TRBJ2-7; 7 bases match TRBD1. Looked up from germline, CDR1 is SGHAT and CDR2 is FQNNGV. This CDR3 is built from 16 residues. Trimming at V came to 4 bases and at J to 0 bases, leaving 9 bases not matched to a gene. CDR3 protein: CASSSPSGTVSYEQYF. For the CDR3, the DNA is TGTGCCAGCAGCTCTCCGTCCGGGACAGTCTCCTACGAGCAGTACTTC.

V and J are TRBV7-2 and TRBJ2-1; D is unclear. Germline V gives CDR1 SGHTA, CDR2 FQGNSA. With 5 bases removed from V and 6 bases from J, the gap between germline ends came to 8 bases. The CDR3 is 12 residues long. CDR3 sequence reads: CASSIWGNEQFF. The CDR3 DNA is TGTGCCAGCAGCATATGGGGCAATGAGCAGTTCTTC.

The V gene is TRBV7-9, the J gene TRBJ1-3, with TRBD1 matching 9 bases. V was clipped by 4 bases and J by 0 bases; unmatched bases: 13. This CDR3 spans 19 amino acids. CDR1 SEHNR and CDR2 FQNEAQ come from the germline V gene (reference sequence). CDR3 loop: CASSSGQGIIELSGNTIYF. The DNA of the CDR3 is TGTGCCAGCAGCTCGGGACAGGGAATAATTGAGCTCTCTGGAAACACCATATATTTT.

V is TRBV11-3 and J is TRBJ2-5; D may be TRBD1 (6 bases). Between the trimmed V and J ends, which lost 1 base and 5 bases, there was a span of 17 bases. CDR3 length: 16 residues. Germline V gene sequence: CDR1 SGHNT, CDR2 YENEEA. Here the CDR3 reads CASSLGTGRGIETQYF. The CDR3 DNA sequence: TGTGCCAGCAGCTTAGGCACGGGCAGGGGCATCGAGACCCAGTACTTC.

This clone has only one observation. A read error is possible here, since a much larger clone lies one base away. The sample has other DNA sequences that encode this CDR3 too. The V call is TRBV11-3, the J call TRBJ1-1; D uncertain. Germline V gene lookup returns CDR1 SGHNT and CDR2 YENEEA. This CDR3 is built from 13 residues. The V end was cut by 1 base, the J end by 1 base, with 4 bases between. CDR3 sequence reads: CASSLVGNTEAFF. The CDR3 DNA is TGTGCCAGCAGCTTAGTAGGGAACACTGAAGCTTTCTTT.

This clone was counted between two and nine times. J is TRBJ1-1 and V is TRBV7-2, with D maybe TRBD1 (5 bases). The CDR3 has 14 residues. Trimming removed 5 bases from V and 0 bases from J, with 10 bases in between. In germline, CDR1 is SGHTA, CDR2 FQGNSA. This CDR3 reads CASSADSVNTEAFF. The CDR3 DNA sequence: TGTGCCAGCAGCGCTGACAGCGTGAACACTGAAGCTTTCTTT.